The rows below give T cell receptor beta chains drawn from one sample of a study of T-cell memory formation after mild COVID-19. TCRdb analysed the 5' RACE reads with MiXCR anew, one entry per CDR3 protein. This repertoire shows 470,000 or so distinct CDR3 sequences, around 25% found once; its top ten account for 9.5% to 15%. Sample: PBMCs or a T cell subset sorted from them (not recorded which). All receptors come from an adult woman who had mild COVID-19 (a few samples of this study predate the infection). Cell type and time point are not known. CDR3s include the opening cysteine and the closing phenylalanine or tryptophan. Part of the rows lack a size; the others show once, few, many or a class for expanded clones.

CDR3	V	size	J
CASSLGVVEPQHF	TRBV7-2	-	TRBJ1-5
CSMIKGKGGEQYF	TRBV29-1	few	TRBJ2-7
CASSKSEPGASTDTQYF	TRBV21-1	few	TRBJ2-3
CASSFRTSGVNEQFF	TRBV12-3/TRBV12-4	many	TRBJ2-1
CASSYSRQENTGELFF	TRBV6-6	-	TRBJ2-2
CATSMRASWDEQFF	TRBV24-1	few	TRBJ2-1
CSARVTGEIKNIQYF	TRBV20-1	few	TRBJ2-4
CASSQDRASSYEQYF	TRBV4-3	few	TRBJ2-7
CAWSITEGAFF	TRBV30	few	TRBJ1-1
CASSIITEAFF	TRBV6-1	few	TRBJ1-1
CASSDYEQYF	TRBV6-2/TRBV6-3	many	TRBJ2-7
CASSPLPGQLVGTNSPLHF	TRBV6-6	many	TRBJ1-6
CASSENGEQFF	TRBV5-6	-	TRBJ2-1
CASNQEGGAGQPQHF	TRBV6-1	few	TRBJ1-5
CASSLFYPTESNEQFF	TRBV27	few	TRBJ2-1
CASRGPGLAGGVNEQFF	TRBV7-6	few	TRBJ2-1
CASSVTRGEGYTF	TRBV6-1	-	TRBJ1-2
CASSQAASGRVGNEQFF	TRBV4-3	-	TRBJ2-1
CSVEILAAFGTQYF	TRBV29-1	many	TRBJ2-3
CASIRWADLAYEQYF	TRBV6-2/TRBV6-3	few	TRBJ2-7
CSVSFGKGEKLFF	TRBV29-1	-	TRBJ1-4
CASSYGGGVYEQYF	TRBV6-5	-	TRBJ2-7